This T cell receptor (beta chain) comes out of a study of T cell changes during pregnancy in multiple sclerosis. Germline CDR1 reads MNHNS; CDR2 reads SASEGT. This CDR3 is 15 amino acids long. After removal of 0 bases from V and 6 bases from J, the junction contained 1 base not matched to a gene. Produced via immunoSEQ multiplex PCR; TCRdb's table is partial and in-frame only. The sample lists about 61,000 clones; around 90% were seen once. The source is a female donor in good health, enrolled as a control in a pregnancy study. Sequences were derived from peripheral blood, sampled in the first trimester of pregnancy. The rearrangement links TRBV6-1 to TRBJ2-1; 11 positions agree with TRBD2. The CDR3 loop is CASSEASGGANEQFF. The CDR3 DNA reads TGTGCCAGCAGTGAAGCTAGCGGGGGGGCCAATGAGCAGTTCTTC.